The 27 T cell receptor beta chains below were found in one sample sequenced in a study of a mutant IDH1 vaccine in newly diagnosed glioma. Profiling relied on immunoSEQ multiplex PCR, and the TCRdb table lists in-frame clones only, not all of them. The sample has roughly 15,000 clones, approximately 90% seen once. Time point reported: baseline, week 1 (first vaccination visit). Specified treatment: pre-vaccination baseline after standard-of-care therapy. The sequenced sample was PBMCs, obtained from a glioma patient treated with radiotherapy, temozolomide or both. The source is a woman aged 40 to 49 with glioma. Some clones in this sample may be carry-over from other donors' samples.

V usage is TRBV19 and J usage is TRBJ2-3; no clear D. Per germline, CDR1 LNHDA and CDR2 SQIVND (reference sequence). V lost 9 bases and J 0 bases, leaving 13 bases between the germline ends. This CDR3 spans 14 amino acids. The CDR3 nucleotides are TGTGCCAGCCGGACGTGGGGAAGCACAGATACGCAGTATTTT. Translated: CASRTWGSTDTQYF.

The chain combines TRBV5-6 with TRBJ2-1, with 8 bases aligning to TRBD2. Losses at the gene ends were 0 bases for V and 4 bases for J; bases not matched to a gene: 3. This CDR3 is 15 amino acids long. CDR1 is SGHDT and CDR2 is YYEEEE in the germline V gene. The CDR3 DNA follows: TGTGCCAGCAGCTTGGGCGGGAGGTGGTACAATGAGCAGTTCTTC. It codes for CASSLGGRWYNEQFF.

CDR3 sequence: CASSTPPGRDFNYGYTF. The CDR3 nucleotides are TGTGCCAGCAGCACCCCCCCGGGCAGAGATTTTAACTATGGCTACACCTTC. V and J are TRBV7-9 and TRBJ1-2; D unresolved. CDR3 length equals 17 residues. The V end lost 5 bases, the J end lost 1 base, and 20 bases lay between the germline ends. Germline loops: CDR1 SEHNR, CDR2 FQNEAQ (reference sequence).

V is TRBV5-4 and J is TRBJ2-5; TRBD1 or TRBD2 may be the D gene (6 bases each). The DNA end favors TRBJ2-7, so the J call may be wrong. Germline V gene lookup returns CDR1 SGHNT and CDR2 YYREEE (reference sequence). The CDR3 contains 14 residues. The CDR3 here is CDRGGGSCSYEQYF. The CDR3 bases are TGTGATCGAGGAGGGGGTTCCTGCTCCTACGAGCAGTACTTC.

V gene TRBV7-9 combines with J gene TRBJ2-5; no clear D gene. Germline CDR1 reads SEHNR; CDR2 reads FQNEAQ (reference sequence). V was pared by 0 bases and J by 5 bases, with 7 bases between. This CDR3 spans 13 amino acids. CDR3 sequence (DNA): TGTGCCAGCAGCTTAGCCGGTCCGGAGACCCAGTACTTC. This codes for CASSLAGPETQYF. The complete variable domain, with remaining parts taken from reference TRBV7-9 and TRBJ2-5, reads DTGVSQNPRHKITKRGQNVTFRCDPISEHNRLYWYRQTLGQGPEFLTYFQNEAQLEKSRLLSDRFSAERPKGSFSTLEIQRTEQGDSAMYLCASSLAGPETQYFGPGTRLLVL.

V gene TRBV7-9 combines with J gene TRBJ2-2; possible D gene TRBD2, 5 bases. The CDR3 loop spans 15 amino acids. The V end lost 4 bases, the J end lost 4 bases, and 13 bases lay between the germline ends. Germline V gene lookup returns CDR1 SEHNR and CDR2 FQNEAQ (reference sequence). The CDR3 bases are TGTGCCAGCAGCTACCCGGGGAGCAGCACCGGGGAGCTGTTTTTT. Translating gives CASSYPGSSTGELFF.

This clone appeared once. The CDR3 spells CAISEFEVLGSNGYTF. Here the CDR3 DNA reads TGTGCCATCAGTGAGTTTGAGGTTTTGGGGTCCAATGGCTACACCTTC. This chain joins TRBV10-3 and TRBJ1-2, with D unresolved. Trimming shortened V by 1 base and J by 6 bases, and 18 bases separated the two germline ends. The CDR3 spans 16 residues. Germline lookup yields CDR1 ENHRY and CDR2 SYGVKD.

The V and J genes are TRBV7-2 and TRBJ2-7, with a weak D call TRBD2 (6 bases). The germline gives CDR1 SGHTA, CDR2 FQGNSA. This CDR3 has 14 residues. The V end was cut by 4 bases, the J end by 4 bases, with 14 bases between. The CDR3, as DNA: TGTGCCAGCAGCTCGGGAGCGTTGGGATACGAGCAGTACTTC. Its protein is CASSSGALGYEQYF.

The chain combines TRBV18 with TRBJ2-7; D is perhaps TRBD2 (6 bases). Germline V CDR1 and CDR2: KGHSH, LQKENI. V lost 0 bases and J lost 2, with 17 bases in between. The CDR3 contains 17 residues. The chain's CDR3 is CASSPPKGLKQTYEQYF. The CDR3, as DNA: TGTGCCAGCTCACCACCAAAGGGACTCAAGCAGACCTACGAGCAGTACTTC.

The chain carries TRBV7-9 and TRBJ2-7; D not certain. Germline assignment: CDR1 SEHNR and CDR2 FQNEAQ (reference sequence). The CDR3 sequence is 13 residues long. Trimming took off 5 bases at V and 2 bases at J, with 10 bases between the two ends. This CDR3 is CASSPKGPYEQYF. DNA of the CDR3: TGTGCCAGCAGCCCAAAGGGCCCCTACGAGCAGTACTTC. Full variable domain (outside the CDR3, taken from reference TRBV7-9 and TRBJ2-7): DTGVSQNPRHKITKRGQNVTFRCDPISEHNRLYWYRQTLGQGPEFLTYFQNEAQLEKSRLLSDRFSAERPKGSFSTLEIQRTEQGDSAMYLCASSPKGPYEQYFGPGTRLTVT.

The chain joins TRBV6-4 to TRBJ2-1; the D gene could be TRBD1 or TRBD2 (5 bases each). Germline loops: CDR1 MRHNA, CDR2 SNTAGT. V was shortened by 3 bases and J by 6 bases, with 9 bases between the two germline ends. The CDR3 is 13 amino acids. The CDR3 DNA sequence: TGTGCCAGCAGTGAGGGGACCACCAATGAGCAGTTCTTC. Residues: CASSEGTTNEQFF.

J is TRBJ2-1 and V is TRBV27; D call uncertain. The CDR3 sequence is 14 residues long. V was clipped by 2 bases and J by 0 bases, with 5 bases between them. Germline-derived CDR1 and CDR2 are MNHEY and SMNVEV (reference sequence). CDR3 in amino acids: CASSLGDSYNEQFF. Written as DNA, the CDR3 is TGTGCCAGCAGTTTAGGTGACTCCTACAATGAGCAGTTCTTC.

CDR3 nucleotides: TGTGCCAGCAGTTTGACCGGGGGCCTCCAAGAGACCCAGTACTTC. Its translation is CASSLTGGLQETQYF. The rearrangement uses TRBV27 and TRBJ2-5; D may correspond to TRBD1 or TRBD2 (6 bases each). CDR3 size: 15 residues. Germline-derived CDR1 and CDR2 are MNHEY and SMNVEV (reference sequence). The V and J ends lost 3 bases and 1 base respectively, with 12 bases between them.

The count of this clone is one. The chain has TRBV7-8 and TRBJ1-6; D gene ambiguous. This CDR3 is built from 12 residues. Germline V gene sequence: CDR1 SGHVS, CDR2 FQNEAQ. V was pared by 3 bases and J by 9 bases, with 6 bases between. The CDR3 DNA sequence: TGTGCCAGCAGCTTTCCGGGTTCACCCCTCCACTTT. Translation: CASSFPGSPLHF.

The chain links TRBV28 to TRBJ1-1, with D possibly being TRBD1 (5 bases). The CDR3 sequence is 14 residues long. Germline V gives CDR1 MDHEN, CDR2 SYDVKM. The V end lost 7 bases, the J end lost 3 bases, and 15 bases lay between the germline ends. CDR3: CASTGRGGYTEAFF. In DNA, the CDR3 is TGTGCCAGCACCGGACGGGGCGGATACACTGAAGCTTTCTTT.

CDR3 sequence reads: CASSEWGKSSYNEQFF. The CDR3 DNA sequence: TGTGCCAGCAGTGAATGGGGCAAGAGCTCCTACAATGAGCAGTTCTTC. V and J are TRBV2 and TRBJ2-1; D is possibly TRBD1 (5 bases). V dropped 2 bases and J dropped 0 bases, with 11 bases sitting between them. Germline loops: CDR1 SNHLY, CDR2 FYNNEI. The CDR3 extends over 16 amino acids.

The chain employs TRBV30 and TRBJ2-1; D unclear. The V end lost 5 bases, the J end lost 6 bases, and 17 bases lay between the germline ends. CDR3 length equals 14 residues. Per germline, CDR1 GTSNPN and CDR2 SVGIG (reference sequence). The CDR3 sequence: CAWSPWVAGNEQFF. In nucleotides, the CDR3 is TGTGCCTGGTCCCCGTGGGTAGCCGGCAATGAGCAGTTCTTC.

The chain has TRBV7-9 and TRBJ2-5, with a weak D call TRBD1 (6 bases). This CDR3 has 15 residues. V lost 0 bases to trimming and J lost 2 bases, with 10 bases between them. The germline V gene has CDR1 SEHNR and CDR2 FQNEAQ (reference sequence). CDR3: CASSLAGTKQETQYF. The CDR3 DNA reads TGTGCCAGCAGCTTAGCAGGGACAAAACAAGAGACCCAGTACTTC.

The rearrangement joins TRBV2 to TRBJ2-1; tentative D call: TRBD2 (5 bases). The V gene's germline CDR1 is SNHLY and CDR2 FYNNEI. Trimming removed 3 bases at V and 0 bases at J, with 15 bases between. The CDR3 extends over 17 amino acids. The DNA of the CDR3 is TGTGCCAGCAGTGAGGACCCTACTAGTGACTCCTACAATGAGCAGTTCTTC. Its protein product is CASSEDPTSDSYNEQFF. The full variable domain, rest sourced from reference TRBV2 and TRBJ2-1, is EPEVTQTPSHQVTQMGQEVILRCVPISNHLYFYWYRQILGQKVEFLVSFYNNEISEKSEIFDDQFSVERPDGSNFTLKIRSTKLEDSAMYFCASSEDPTSDSYNEQFFGPGTRLTVL.

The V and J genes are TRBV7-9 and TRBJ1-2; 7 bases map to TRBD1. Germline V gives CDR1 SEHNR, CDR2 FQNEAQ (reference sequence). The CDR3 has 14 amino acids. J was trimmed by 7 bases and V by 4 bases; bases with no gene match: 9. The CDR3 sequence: CASSSSGGHGGYTF. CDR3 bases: TGTGCCAGCAGCTCGTCAGGGGGTCACGGTGGCTACACCTTC.

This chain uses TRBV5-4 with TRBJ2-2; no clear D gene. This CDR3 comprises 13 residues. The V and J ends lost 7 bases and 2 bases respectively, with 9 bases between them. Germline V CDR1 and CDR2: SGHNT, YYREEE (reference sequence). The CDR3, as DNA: TGTGCCAGCCGCCAAGAAAACACCGGGGAGCTGTTTTTT. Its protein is CASRQENTGELFF. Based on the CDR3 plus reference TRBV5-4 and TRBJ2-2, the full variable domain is ETGVTQSPTHLIKTRGQQVTLRCSSQSGHNTVSWYQQALGQGPQFIFQYYREEENGRGNFPPRFSGLQFPNYSSELNVNALELDDSALYLCASRQENTGELFFGEGSRLTVL.

This CDR3 reads CASSEEVTVNYGYTF. CDR3 DNA sequence: TGTGCCAGCAGTGAAGAGGTGACAGTAAACTATGGCTACACCTTC. The V call is TRBV6-1, the J call TRBJ1-2; weak D call: TRBD1 (5 bases). Trimming cost V 1 base and J 2 bases, with 11 bases left between them. Germline lookup yields CDR1 MNHNS and CDR2 SASEGT. The CDR3 totals 15 residues.

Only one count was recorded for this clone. The CDR3 nucleotides read TGCGCCAGCAGCTTGGGATCCTTTGACTTTAACACTGAAGCTTTCTTT. This translates into CASSLGSFDFNTEAFF. The V and J genes are TRBV5-1 and TRBJ1-1; D not certain. V gave up 0 bases and J gave up 2 bases, with 14 bases separating them. Germline values: CDR1 SGHRS, CDR2 YFSETQ. The CDR3 is 16 residues long.

CDR3 DNA: TGTGCCAGCAGCCAGGGTCCCGGGACTAGCGGGGGCACAGATACGCAGTATTTT. Encoded protein: CASSQGPGTSGGTDTQYF. The chain has TRBV4-2 and TRBJ2-3; 13 nucleotides agree with TRBD2. This CDR3 is built from 18 residues. J lost 1 base, V lost 3 bases, and 7 bases had no gene match. Germline CDR1 is LGHNA and CDR2 is YNFKEQ.

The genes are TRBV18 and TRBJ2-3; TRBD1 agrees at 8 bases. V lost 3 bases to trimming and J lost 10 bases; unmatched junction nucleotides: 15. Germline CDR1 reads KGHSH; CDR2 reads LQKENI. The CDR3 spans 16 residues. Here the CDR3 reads CASSPPDGLPGQAQYF. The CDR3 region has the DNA TGTGCCAGCTCACCTCCCGACGGACTACCGGGACAGGCGCAGTATTTT.

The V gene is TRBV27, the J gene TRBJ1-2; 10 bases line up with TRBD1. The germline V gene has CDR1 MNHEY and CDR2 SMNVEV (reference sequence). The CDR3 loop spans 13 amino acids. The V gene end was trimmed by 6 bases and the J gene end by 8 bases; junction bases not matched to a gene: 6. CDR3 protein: CASRPTGGGGYTF. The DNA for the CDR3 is TGTGCCAGCAGACCGACAGGGGGCGGCGGCTACACCTTC.

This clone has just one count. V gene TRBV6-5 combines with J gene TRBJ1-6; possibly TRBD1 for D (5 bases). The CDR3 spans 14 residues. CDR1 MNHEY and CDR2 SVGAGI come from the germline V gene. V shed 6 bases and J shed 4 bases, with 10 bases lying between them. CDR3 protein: CASSPGGYNSPLHF. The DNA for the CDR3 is TGTGCCAGCAGCCCCGGGGGATATAATTCACCCCTCCACTTT.